The 23 T cell receptor beta chains listed next were all sequenced from one sample in a study of neurological immune-mediated disorders. TCRdb fed the 5' RACE reads into MiXCR, producing one record per CDR3 protein. The table has tens of thousands of distinct CDR3 sequences, 13% seen once. Time point reported: longitudinal time-point 2. Specimen: PBMCs. The receptors come from a middle-aged woman in good health.

There are a few counts of this clonotype. V is TRBV20-1 and J is TRBJ1-5; no clear D gene. Germline loops: CDR1 DFQATT, CDR2 SNEGSKA (reference sequence). Deletions cut 6 bases from V and 11 bases from J, with 20 bases between. This CDR3 region has 13 residues. The DNA of the CDR3 is TGCAGTGCCCAACGGGAGCCCCGGGAGACCCAGCATTTT. Amino acids: CSAQREPRETQHF.

Ten or more counts support this clonotype. The CDR3 region is CAISESKGGAGELFF. The CDR3 DNA follows: TGTGCCATCAGTGAGTCGAAAGGAGGAGCCGGGGAGCTGTTTTTT. The chain is built from TRBV10-3 and TRBJ2-2; possibly TRBD2 for D (5 bases). Per germline, CDR1 ENHRY and CDR2 SYGVKD. The CDR3 is made up of 15 amino acids. The germline V and J ends were trimmed by 0 bases and 6 bases, with 11 bases remaining between them.

There are many counts of this clonotype. The chain combines TRBV5-8 with TRBJ2-7, with TRBD1 matching 12 bases. Germline CDR1 is SGHTS and CDR2 is YDEGEE. Trimming at V came to 4 bases and at J to 3 bases, leaving 14 bases not matched to a gene. The CDR3 sequence is 18 residues long. DNA of the CDR3: TGTGCCAGCAGCCAAGGGACAGGGGGCCGGGGGCGATACTACGAGCAGTACTTC. Amino acids: CASSQGTGGRGRYYEQYF.

This clonotype was counted at least ten times. The chain recombines TRBV5-1 with TRBJ2-1, with 10 bases lining up with TRBD2. Germline V lookup: CDR1 SGHRS, CDR2 YFSETQ. V trimming: 0 bases; J trimming: 1 base; junction bases outside the gene matches: 1. The CDR3 totals 16 residues. The CDR3, as DNA: TGCGCCAGCAGCTTGGTTAGCGGGAGGTCCTACAATGAGCAGTTCTTC. Its translation: CASSLVSGRSYNEQFF.

This clonotype was picked up a small number of times. V and J are TRBV15 and TRBJ2-2, with D possibly being TRBD1 (5 bases). The V gene's germline CDR1 is LNHNV and CDR2 YYDKDF (reference sequence). This CDR3 has 16 residues. With 1 base removed from V and 4 bases from J, the gap between germline ends came to 13 bases. The CDR3 protein is CATSRALGVRTGELFF. The DNA for the CDR3 is TGTGCCACCAGCAGAGCTCTAGGGGTTCGCACCGGGGAGCTGTTTTTT. The variable domain in full, with the rest retrieved from reference TRBV15 and TRBJ2-2, is DAMVIQNPRYQVTQFGKPVTLSCSQTLNHNVMYWYQQKSSQAPKLLFHYYDKDFNNEADTPDNFQSRRPNTSFCFLDIRSPGLGDTAMYLCATSRALGVRTGELFFGEGSRLTVL.

In this sample, this clonotype turned up many times. The chain combines TRBV4-3 with TRBJ2-5, with 8 bases lining up with TRBD2. V lost 1 base to trimming and J lost 5 bases; unmatched junction nucleotides: 9. Per the germline V gene, CDR1 is LGHNA and CDR2 is YSLEER. The CDR3 has 16 amino acids. The CDR3 region has the DNA TGCGCCAGCAGCCAAGTAGGACGGGGGGGCCCCGAGACCCAGTACTTC. It specifies CASSQVGRGGPETQYF.

Ten or more counts support this clonotype. The V call is TRBV29-1, the J call TRBJ1-2, with a tentative D call TRBD1 (5 bases). Trimming took 3 bases from V and 2 from J, leaving 16 bases between them. There are 15 residues in the CDR3. The V gene's germline CDR1 is SQVTM and CDR2 ANQGSEA. The CDR3 here is CSVDVFLDSNYGYTF. In DNA form, the CDR3 reads TGCAGCGTTGACGTCTTTCTCGACAGCAACTATGGCTACACCTTC.

This clonotype was recorded at least ten times. The J gene is TRBJ2-1, the V gene TRBV24-1; 12 positions match TRBD2. The CDR3 spans 16 residues. CDR1 is KGHDR, CDR2 SFDVKD, per germline. V dropped 3 bases and J dropped 5; count of bases not matched to a gene: 4. CDR3 nucleotides: TGTGCCACCAGTGATCCCCTAGCGGGGGGGGACAATGAGCAGTTCTTC. It yields the protein CATSDPLAGGDNEQFF.

In this sample, this clonotype turned up a few times. One end of the junction is discordant with germline, which a read error may explain. J is TRBJ2-5 and V is TRBV5-5; 8 bases fit TRBD2. The germline gives CDR1 SGHKS, CDR2 YYEKEE (reference sequence). CDR3 size: 13 residues. CDR3 sequence (DNA): TGTGCTAGCACTAGCGGAGCTGGGACGACCCAGGACTTC. Translated: CASTSGAGTTQDF.

This clonotype was recorded many times. CDR3 region: CSGEGGSYNEQFF. The CDR3 DNA follows: TGCAGCGGGGAGGGGGGCTCCTACAATGAGCAGTTCTTC. V is TRBV29-1 and J is TRBJ2-1, with D perhaps TRBD2 (7 bases). Trimming shortened V by 7 bases and J by 0 bases, and 10 bases separated the two germline ends. Germline CDR1 is SQVTM and CDR2 is ANQGSEA. This CDR3 comprises 13 residues.

This clonotype showed up many times. V usage is TRBV6-5 and J usage is TRBJ2-3; D is unresolved. V was pared by 6 bases and J by 6 bases, with 10 bases between. CDR1 is MNHEY, CDR2 SVGAGI, per germline. The CDR3 has 12 residues. The CDR3 nucleotides are TGTGCCAGCAGATCACAATCGGATACGCAGTATTTT. As protein: CASRSQSDTQYF.

The V call is TRBV20-1, the J call TRBJ1-4, with unresolved D. V was trimmed by 3 bases and J by 0 bases, leaving 8 bases between them. The CDR3 extends over 14 amino acids. Per the germline V gene, CDR1 is DFQATT and CDR2 is SNEGSKA (reference sequence). CDR3: CSASFGSTNEKLFF. CDR3 nucleotides: TGCAGTGCTAGCTTCGGGTCAACTAATGAAAAACTGTTTTTT.

This clonotype has ten or more counts. The V call is TRBV12-3 or TRBV12-4, the J call TRBJ1-1; 7 nucleotides line up with TRBD1. This CDR3 has 14 amino acids. The V and J ends lost 8 bases and 6 bases, in that order; junction bases with no gene match: 12. The CDR3 reads CASFGQQGGPEAFF. The CDR3 bases are TGTGCCAGCTTCGGGCAGCAGGGGGGCCCTGAAGCTTTCTTT.

As regards this clonotype: A much larger clone is a single base away; this may be a read error. The V gene is TRBV20-1, the J gene TRBJ2-7; D gene ambiguous. Germline loops: CDR1 DFQATT, CDR2 SNEGSKA (reference sequence). The CDR3 is 11 residues long. Trimming removed 6 bases from V and 4 bases from J, with 10 bases in between. CDR3 coding DNA: TGCAGTGCAGAGCAGGTGTACGAGCAGTACTTC. Its translation: CSAEQVYEQYF.

This clonotype has at least ten counts. The chain links TRBV7-3 to TRBJ2-3; D gene ambiguous. Germline CDR1 reads SGHTA; CDR2 reads FQGTGA. V lost 5 bases and J lost 0, with 9 bases in between. The CDR3 runs to 14 residues. The CDR3, as DNA: TGTGCCAGCAGCCCTTCGTCTAGCACAGATACGCAGTATTTT. This gives the protein CASSPSSSTDTQYF.

This clonotype was recorded many times. This rearrangement joins TRBV10-2 to TRBJ2-7, with 12 bases aligning to TRBD1. The CDR3 has 15 amino acids. Germline values: CDR1 WSHSY, CDR2 SAAADI. Trimming took 7 bases from V and 3 from J; bases not matched to a gene: 7. CDR3 in DNA: TGCGCCAGCAACCCGGGACAGGGGGCCATCTACGAGCAGTACTTC. As protein: CASNPGQGAIYEQYF.

This clonotype was picked up many times. The V and J genes are TRBV5-1 and TRBJ2-3; 10 nucleotides align to TRBD2. The CDR3 contains 19 residues. V shed 0 bases, J shed 0 bases, and the junction held 10 bases outside the gene matches. Germline CDR1 SGHRS, CDR2 YFSETQ. The CDR3 region has the DNA TGCGCCAGCAGCTTGGTCGGGCTAGCGGGGGAAACTAGCACAGATACGCAGTATTTT. As protein: CASSLVGLAGETSTDTQYF.

This clonotype was counted ten times or more. The rearrangement joins TRBV6-2 or TRBV6-3 to TRBJ2-1; TRBD2 is a possible D gene (5 bases). The length of the CDR3 is 15 residues. V was clipped by 5 bases and J by 8 bases, with 19 bases between them. Germline V gives CDR1 MNHEY, CDR2 SVGEGT. In nucleotides, the CDR3 is TGTGCCAGCAGTACCCCGCGACGGACTCGCGATGAGCAGTTCTTC. The encoded protein is CASSTPRRTRDEQFF.

This clonotype was counted ten times or more. J is TRBJ2-3 and V is TRBV7-8; 8 nucleotides line up with TRBD2. The CDR3 has 15 residues. The germline V gene encodes CDR1 SGHVS and CDR2 FQNEAQ. Trimming cost V 4 bases and J 6 bases; bases outside gene matches: 9. The CDR3 nucleotides are TGTGCCAGCAGCTCCCGTGGCAGCGGGAGTGATACGCAGTATTTT. This codes for CASSSRGSGSDTQYF.

This clonotype was counted at least ten times. V usage is TRBV14 and J usage is TRBJ1-1; the match to TRBD1 covers 9 bases. The CDR3 sequence is 17 residues long. Trimming took 0 bases from V and 3 from J; bases not matched to a gene: 8. Germline CDR1 and CDR2: SGHDN and FVKESK. DNA for the CDR3: TGTGCCAGCAGCCAAGAAGGGGACAGGGAAAGGGACACTGAAGCTTTCTTT. It translates to CASSQEGDRERDTEAFF.

This clonotype qualifies as medium-sized (0.01 to 0.1%). J is TRBJ2-1 and V is TRBV20-1; 14 positions agree with TRBD2. CDR1 and CDR2 from the germline V gene are DFQATT and SNEGSKA (reference sequence). The CDR3 extends over 14 amino acids. Trimming cost V 3 bases and J 8 bases; bases outside gene matches: 3. The CDR3 here is CSARGLAGDHEQFF. The CDR3 DNA reads TGCAGTGCTAGGGGACTAGCGGGAGATCATGAGCAGTTCTTC.

In its sample, this clonotype was seen many times. The genes are TRBV7-2 and TRBJ2-5; D gene ambiguous. V gave up 0 bases and J gave up 2 bases, with 10 bases separating them. Germline V lookup: CDR1 SGHTA, CDR2 FQGNSA. The CDR3 is 15 amino acids. The CDR3 DNA is TGTGCCAGCAGCTTAGCCGCCCGTCGGCAAGAGACCCAGTACTTC. Protein product: CASSLAARRQETQYF.

This clonotype was seen ten or more times. The chain uses TRBV4-2 and TRBJ1-1; D gene unclear. The CDR3 is made up of 13 amino acids. Trimming shortened V by 1 base and J by 5 bases, and 8 bases separated the two germline ends. Germline CDR1 reads LGHNA; CDR2 reads YNFKEQ. The CDR3 coding sequence is TGTGCCAGCAGCCAAGGGGTGAGGACTGAAGCTTTCTTT. This codes for CASSQGVRTEAFF.